Each of the 26 T cell receptor beta chains below was sequenced from the same sample in a study of blood T cell repertoires in COVID-19. Libraries were prepared by immunoSEQ multiplex PCR; TCRdb keeps only in-frame clonotypes and omits some of them. Of roughly 200,000 clones listed, 80% to 90% were seen once; the top ten hold 10%. Sequenced sample: PBMCs or T cells enriched from blood (not recorded which). The origin of the receptors is a man aged 18 to 29 with acute COVID-19.

The V gene is TRBV7-9, the J gene TRBJ2-5; 7 positions agree with TRBD1. The CDR3 is 13 residues long. CDR1 and CDR2 from the germline V gene are SEHNR and FQNEAQ (reference sequence). The J segment lost 5 bases and the V segment lost 5 bases, leaving 5 bases of the junction unmatched. The CDR3 DNA is TGTGCCAGCAGCCTGGACAGGACGGAGACCCAGTACTTC. It codes for CASSLDRTETQYF.

The chain joins TRBV28 to TRBJ2-4, with 8 bases that match TRBD1. Germline-derived CDR1 and CDR2 are MDHEN and SYDVKM. The CDR3 sequence is 15 residues long. V lost 6 bases and J lost 3; bases outside the gene matches: 7. In nucleotides, the CDR3 is TGTGCCAGCAGAGCTACCGGGACAGGCAAAAACATTCAGTACTTC. The encoded protein is CASRATGTGKNIQYF.

The chain joins TRBV14 to TRBJ2-1, with D possibly matching TRBD2 (5 bases). This CDR3 comprises 15 residues. Trimming removed 0 bases at V and 7 bases at J, with 13 bases between. Germline V gene sequence: CDR1 SGHDN, CDR2 FVKESK. The CDR3 DNA reads as TGTGCCAGCAGCCAAGATTCAGGCGGGTTAAATGAGCAGTTCTTC. The encoded protein is CASSQDSGGLNEQFF. The whole variable domain, filled in from reference TRBV14 and TRBJ2-1, reads EAGVTQFPSHSVIEKGQTVTLRCDPISGHDNLYWYRRVMGKEIKFLLHFVKESKQDESGMPNNRFLAERTGGTYSTLKVQPAELEDSGVYFCASSQDSGGLNEQFFGPGTRLTVL.

The sample holds one count of this clone. The V and J genes are TRBV19 and TRBJ2-1; D gene ambiguous. The germline gives CDR1 LNHDA, CDR2 SQIVND (reference sequence). V shed 5 bases and J shed 2 bases, with 16 bases lying between them. CDR3 size: 16 residues. This chain's CDR3 is CASSLWSASTYNEQFF. The CDR3 DNA reads as TGTGCCAGTAGTCTCTGGAGTGCCAGTACCTACAATGAGCAGTTCTTC.

This clone has a handful of counts. The rearrangement uses TRBV9 and TRBJ1-3, with 9 bases matching TRBD1. Germline-derived CDR1 and CDR2 are SGDLS and YYNGEE. The CDR3 totals 15 residues. V dropped 4 bases and J dropped 3; count of bases not matched to a gene: 5. CDR3 sequence: CASSPGQGDGNTIYF. The CDR3 nucleotides are TGTGCCAGCAGCCCGGGACAGGGTGATGGAAACACCATATATTTT.

The chain employs TRBV19 and TRBJ2-2; maybe TRBD2 (5 bases). Trimming took 10 bases from V and 1 from J, leaving 10 bases between them. There are 13 residues in the CDR3. The germline gives CDR1 LNHDA, CDR2 SQIVND (reference sequence). CDR3 region: CATLEGNTGELFF. CDR3 nucleotide sequence: TGTGCCACCCTCGAGGGGAACACCGGGGAGCTGTTTTTT.

The rearrangement joins TRBV7-2 to TRBJ1-1; D possibly corresponds to TRBD1 (6 bases). The length of the CDR3 is 13 residues. Between the trimmed V and J ends, which lost 5 bases and 5 bases, there was a span of 12 bases. Germline V gene data show CDR1 as SGHTA and CDR2 as FQGNSA. The CDR3 spells CASSLQGWTEAFF. In nucleotides, the CDR3 is TGTGCCAGCAGCCTACAGGGTTGGACTGAAGCTTTCTTT.

The chain employs TRBV9 and TRBJ2-7; 10 nucleotides match TRBD1. CDR1 and CDR2 from the germline V gene are SGDLS and YYNGEE. The ends lost 0 bases at V and 6 bases at J; junction bases unmatched: 6. CDR3 length: 15 amino acids. The DNA for the CDR3 is TGTGCCAGCAGCGTAGAAGGGACAGGGGATTCCGAGCAGTACTTC. Translating gives CASSVEGTGDSEQYF.

This clone was observed a few times. The gene calls are TRBV6-5 and TRBJ2-1; D might be TRBD2 (5 bases). The CDR3 is 14 residues long. The V end was cut by 8 bases, the J end by 6 bases, with 17 bases between. Germline loops: CDR1 MNHEY, CDR2 SVGAGI. CDR3 sequence: CASLDPGVVNEQFF. CDR3 in DNA: TGTGCCAGCCTAGATCCCGGGGTAGTCAATGAGCAGTTCTTC.

V gene TRBV7-2 combines with J gene TRBJ2-7; TRBD2 is a possible D gene (5 bases). Germline V gives CDR1 SGHTA, CDR2 FQGNSA. The CDR3 extends over 15 amino acids. V dropped 3 bases and J dropped 4 bases, with 16 bases sitting between them. Here the CDR3 DNA reads TGTGCCAGCAGCTTGTGGTACGGGGAGCAGTACGAGCAGTACTTC. This translates into CASSLWYGEQYEQYF.

This clone has more than one count but fewer than ten. J is TRBJ2-3 and V is TRBV5-1, with 10 bases fitting TRBD2. This CDR3 has 17 residues. CDR1 SGHRS and CDR2 YFSETQ come from the germline V gene. The V and J ends lost 3 bases and 6 bases, in that order; junction bases with no gene match: 13. This CDR3 reads CASSSAPGGLASDTQYF. The CDR3 DNA follows: TGCGCCAGCAGCTCGGCCCCGGGGGGACTAGCGTCTGATACGCAGTATTTT.

J is TRBJ2-3 and V is TRBV28; D is uncertain. Looked up from germline, CDR1 is MDHEN and CDR2 is SYDVKM. The CDR3 length is 15 residues. V dropped 2 bases and J dropped 4 bases, with 13 bases sitting between them. In nucleotides, the CDR3 is TGTGCCAGCAGTTTAAATCCCGGTAGAGCAGATACGCAGTATTTT. This translates into CASSLNPGRADTQYF.

V usage is TRBV27 and J usage is TRBJ2-7; D not resolved. The CDR3 contains 16 residues. V lost 3 bases, J lost 6 bases, and 21 bases lay in between. Germline values: CDR1 MNHEY, CDR2 SMNVEV (reference sequence). In nucleotides, the CDR3 is TGTGCCAGCAGTTTTATCGTGGGCAGGATCCTTCTCGAGCAGTACTTC. Residues: CASSFIVGRILLEQYF.

The gene calls are TRBV4-3 and TRBJ1-1; TRBD1 is a possible D gene (5 bases). The CDR3 has 15 residues. Germline V gene data show CDR1 as LGHNA and CDR2 as YSLEER. V was shortened by 4 bases and J by 3 bases, with 15 bases between the two germline ends. CDR3 bases: TGCGCCAGCAGCCTTTCCAGGGTTGGTGACACTGAAGCTTTCTTT. This codes for CASSLSRVGDTEAFF.

V is TRBV2 and J is TRBJ2-2; D is unresolved. The germline V gene has CDR1 SNHLY and CDR2 FYNNEI. The germline V and J ends were trimmed by 2 bases and 7 bases, with 8 bases remaining between them. This CDR3 region has 13 residues. CDR3 DNA sequence: TGTGCCAGCAGTGAATTCGAGGTCGGGGAGCTGTTTTTT. It yields the protein CASSEFEVGELFF.

In this sample, this clone turned up once. The J gene is TRBJ2-1, the V gene TRBV3-1 (or the pseudogene TRBV3-2); 15 bases match TRBD2. This CDR3 is 19 amino acids long. The J segment lost 5 bases and the V segment lost 2 bases, leaving 10 bases of the junction unmatched. Germline values: CDR1 LGHDT, CDR2 YNNKEL (reference sequence). The CDR3 protein is CASSQIWGLAGGTHNEQFF. CDR3 DNA sequence: TGTGCCAGCAGCCAAATATGGGGACTAGCGGGAGGTACCCACAATGAGCAGTTCTTC.

In its sample, this clone was seen a few times. This rearrangement joins TRBV9 to TRBJ2-3, with 10 bases fitting TRBD2. Germline CDR1 reads SGDLS; CDR2 reads YYNGEE. After removal of 4 bases from V and 3 bases from J, the junction contained 8 bases not matched to a gene. The CDR3 loop spans 16 amino acids. CDR3 in amino acids: CASSPLAGVGTDTQYF. In DNA, the CDR3 is TGTGCCAGCAGCCCCCTAGCGGGAGTCGGTACAGATACGCAGTATTTT.

This chain uses TRBV11-3 with TRBJ2-7; 7 nucleotides line up with TRBD2. J was trimmed by 3 bases and V by 1 base; bases with no gene match: 6. This CDR3 is built from 15 residues. CDR1 is SGHNT, CDR2 YENEEA, per germline. As DNA, the CDR3 is TGTGCCAGCAGCTTAGTGATGGGGGACTACTACGAGCAGTACTTC. Translation gives CASSLVMGDYYEQYF.

This chain joins TRBV19 and TRBJ2-5; D is unclear. Germline V gene data show CDR1 as LNHDA and CDR2 as SQIVND (reference sequence). V was trimmed by 5 bases and J by 5 bases, leaving 12 bases between them. The CDR3 contains 13 residues. CDR3: CASSAQMGETQYF. The CDR3 DNA reads TGTGCCAGTAGTGCCCAGATGGGCGAGACCCAGTACTTC.

The chain is built from TRBV18 and TRBJ2-2; TRBD2 agrees at 11 bases. The CDR3 runs 19 residues. V lost 2 bases, J lost 2 bases, and 10 bases stayed unmatched. Germline V gene lookup returns CDR1 KGHSH and CDR2 LQKENI. As DNA, the CDR3 is TGTGCCAGCTCACCAGCACTAGCGGGAGTCTATTTAAACACCGGGGAGCTGTTTTTT. Translated: CASSPALAGVYLNTGELFF.

The chain has TRBV30 and TRBJ1-6, with D tentatively TRBD1 (5 bases). V was cut by 0 bases and J by 7 bases, with 13 bases left in between. CDR3 length: 15 residues. Per germline, CDR1 GTSNPN and CDR2 SVGIG (reference sequence). CDR3 in DNA: TGTGCCTGGAGTGTAAAGGCCAGGGTAAATTCACCCCTCCACTTT. It specifies CAWSVKARVNSPLHF.

The chain recombines TRBV25-1 with TRBJ2-1; possibly TRBD1 for D (6 bases). CDR3 length: 17 residues. Trimming removed 6 bases from V and 0 bases from J, with 18 bases in between. Germline CDR1 MGHDK, CDR2 SYGVNS. The CDR3 coding sequence is TGTGCCAGCAGCGCTTCGACAGGCCTGAGCTCCTACAATGAGCAGTTCTTC. Its protein is CASSASTGLSSYNEQFF.

The V gene is TRBV19, the J gene TRBJ2-7; 7 nucleotides match TRBD1. This CDR3 is built from 14 residues. Germline V gives CDR1 LNHDA, CDR2 SQIVND (reference sequence). V gave up 4 bases and J gave up 3 bases; unmatched junction bases: 6. The CDR3 DNA sequence: TGTGCCAGTAGTACACCGGGACAGAACTACGAGCAGTACTTC. The encoded protein is CASSTPGQNYEQYF.

This clone was seen a handful of times. V and J are TRBV6-1 and TRBJ1-2; D may be TRBD1 (6 bases). This CDR3 has 14 amino acids. Germline V gene sequence: CDR1 MNHNS, CDR2 SASEGT. V was clipped by 3 bases and J by 7 bases, with 15 bases between them. The DNA of the CDR3 is TGTGCCAGCAGTGAGGGAGGGGGTCGTCTTGGCTACACCTTC. It yields the protein CASSEGGGRLGYTF.

This chain uses TRBV7-3 with TRBJ2-1, with 12 bases identical to TRBD2. V trimming: 5 bases; J trimming: 4 bases; junction bases outside the gene matches: 6. In germline, CDR1 is SGHTA, CDR2 FQGTGA. The CDR3 consists of 16 residues. DNA of the CDR3: TGTGCCAGCAGCGATCTAGCGGGAGGGCAATACAATGAGCAGTTCTTC. As protein: CASSDLAGGQYNEQFF.

The chain combines TRBV7-2 with TRBJ1-2, with TRBD1 identical over 7 bases. J gave up 2 bases and V 4 bases, and 10 bases lay outside the gene matches. Germline V gene lookup returns CDR1 SGHTA and CDR2 FQGNSA. The CDR3 is made up of 16 amino acids. DNA of the CDR3: TGTGCCAGCAGCTCACATTGGGACAGTTTAAACTATGGCTACACCTTC. Amino acid sequence: CASSSHWDSLNYGYTF.